A selection of T cell receptor beta chains follows, all from one sample in a study of Graves' ophthalmopathy and Graves' hyperthyroidism. Using its own MiXCR run on the multiplex PCR reads, TCRdb lists one record per CDR3 protein. The sample carries under 200,000 distinct CDR3 sequences, roughly 37% recorded once. Sequencing was performed on peripheral blood. Every receptor here comes from a woman in her thirties or forties with Graves' ophthalmopathy. The CDR3 runs from the conserved cysteine through the conserved F or W. The D gene is left open where the match is weak. Clone size is given for some rows only: seen once, a few or many times, or a class if the clone is expanded.

.	.	TRBV12-3/TRBV12-4	TRBJ2-5	CASSRWVETQYF	TGTGCCAGCAGTCGGTGGGTGGAGACCCAGTACTTC
.	many	TRBV28	TRBJ1-5	CASSSRYRATGNQPQHF	TGTGCCAGCAGTTCGCGCTACAGGGCGACGGGCAATCAGCCCCAGCATTTT
.	many	TRBV9	TRBJ1-1	CASSVIGENTEAFF	TGTGCCAGCAGCGTTATTGGGGAGAACACTGAAGCTTTCTTT
.	.	TRBV6-5	TRBJ2-6	CASSFWAQGANVLTF	TGTGCCAGCAGTTTTTGGGCGCAGGGGGCCAACGTCCTGACTTTC
.	many	TRBV3-1	TRBJ1-1	CASSHQQGWGTEAFF	TGTGCCAGCAGCCACCAACAGGGCTGGGGCACTGAAGCTTTCTTT
.	many	TRBV5-1	TRBJ2-5	CASSLEQVGETQYF	TGCGCCAGCAGCTTGGAACAGGTGGGGGAGACCCAGTACTTC
TRBD1	few	TRBV6-2/TRBV6-3	TRBJ1-2	CASSSPRTGLSYGYTF	TGTGCCAGCAGTTCACCCCGGACAGGGCTCAGCTATGGCTACACCTTC
.	many	TRBV7-2	TRBJ1-2	CASSLDRDPYGYTF	TGTGCCAGCAGCTTAGACAGGGACCCGTATGGCTACACCTTC
.	many	TRBV28	TRBJ2-2	CASTVSNTGELFF	TGTGCCAGCACCGTTTCGAACACCGGGGAGCTGTTTTTT
TRBD2	few	TRBV11-2	TRBJ2-7	CASSLTSSGRVHEQYF	TGTGCCAGCAGCCTTACGAGTAGCGGGAGGGTCCACGAGCAGTACTTC
.	once	TRBV6-8	TRBJ1-2	CASSYRGRGYTF	TGTGCCAGCAGTTATCGGGGTCGAGGCTACACCTTC
TRBD1	many	TRBV27	TRBJ1-2	CASSFQTGNYGYTF	TGTGCCAGCAGTTTCCAGACAGGGAACTATGGCTACACCTTC
.	.	TRBV20-1	TRBJ2-7	CSARGPRGYEQYF	TGCAGTGCTAGGGGTCCCAGGGGATACGAGCAGTACTTC
.	.	TRBV12-3/TRBV12-4	TRBJ1-5	CASSLATGNPQHF	TGTGCCAGCAGTTTGGCCACAGGTAATCCCCAGCATTTT
TRBD1	many	TRBV20-1	TRBJ2-5	CSAKTPGTGNIETQYF	TGCAGTGCTAAAACCCCCGGGACAGGGAACATAGAGACCCAGTACTTC
.	.	TRBV20-1	TRBJ1-1	CSANGRLEGQAFF	TGCAGTGCTAACGGGAGGCTTGAAGGACAAGCTTTCTTT
TRBD1	many	TRBV6-1	TRBJ1-6	CASSEDLALGQGPPLHF	TGTGCCAGCAGTGAAGATCTTGCTCTTGGACAGGGTCCACCCCTCCACTTT
.	.	TRBV6-1	TRBJ1-6	CASRTGGSPLHF	TGTGCCAGTAGGACCGGGGGTTCACCCCTCCACTTT
.	many	TRBV2	TRBJ1-2	CASRVDRTIYGYTF	TGTGCCAGCAGGGTAGACAGGACCATCTATGGCTACACCTTC
.	.	TRBV28	TRBJ2-2	CASRRQGVLAGTGELFF	TGTGCCAGCAGGCGCCAGGGGGTTTTAGCGGGCACCGGGGAGCTGTTTTTT
TRBD1	many	TRBV27	TRBJ1-1	CASSLTGGREAFF	TGTGCCAGCAGTTTAACAGGGGGCAGGGAAGCTTTCTTT
TRBD1	many	TRBV6-2/TRBV6-3	TRBJ1-5	CASSYGRTGALYQPQHF	TGTGCCAGCAGTTACGGCCGGACAGGGGCGTTATATCAGCCCCAGCATTTT
TRBD2	.	TRBV28	TRBJ2-7	CASSMGGLAGSYEQYF	TGTGCCAGCAGTATGGGCGGACTAGCGGGATCCTACGAGCAGTACTTC
TRBD2	.	TRBV10-3	TRBJ2-2	CAISVLAIGELFF	TGTGCCATCAGTGTACTAGCGATCGGGGAGCTGTTTTTT
.	.	TRBV19	TRBJ2-7	CASSIFAVTPTYEQYF	TGTGCCAGTAGTATATTTGCCGTCACGCCTACCTACGAGCAGTACTTC
.	many	TRBV9	TRBJ1-1	CASSVATDKGSGNTEAFF	TGTGCCAGCAGCGTAGCTACGGACAAGGGTTCGGGGAACACTGAAGCTTTCTTT
TRBD1	many	TRBV6-2/TRBV6-3	TRBJ1-2	CASSYLLGTGHREYGYTF	TGTGCCAGCAGTTACCTGCTGGGGACAGGCCACAGGGAGTATGGCTACACCTTC
TRBD1	.	TRBV30	TRBJ1-1	CAWGDRVGEAFF	TGTGCCTGGGGGGACAGGGTTGGTGAAGCTTTCTTT
TRBD1	many	TRBV19	TRBJ2-5	CASSVVTGQETQYF	TGTGCCAGTAGTGTGGTGACAGGGCAAGAGACCCAGTACTTC
.	.	TRBV25-1	TRBJ2-7	CASSDGFSSYEQYF	TGTGCCAGCAGTGACGGCTTCAGCTCCTACGAGCAGTACTTC
TRBD1	few	TRBV6-2/TRBV6-3	TRBJ1-2	CASSYPGQGLYGYTF	TGTGCCAGCAGTTACCCCGGACAGGGACTTTATGGCTACACCTTC
.	once	TRBV6-1	TRBJ2-2	CASSPGFNTGELFF	TGTGCCAGCTCGCCCGGGTTTAACACCGGGGAGCTGTTTTTT
TRBD1	many	TRBV4-1	TRBJ1-5	CASSPIPGGSGNQPQHF	TGCGCCAGCAGCCCGATACCAGGGGGCTCTGGCAATCAGCCCCAGCATTTT
TRBD2	.	TRBV11-2	TRBJ2-5	CARLSPGLALCLQETQYF	TGTGCCAGACTGTCCCCGGGACTAGCCCTTTGCCTCCAAGAGACCCAGTACTTC
.	many	TRBV19	TRBJ1-5	CASSFDRRNQPQHF	TGTGCCAGTAGTTTCGACAGGAGGAATCAGCCCCAGCATTTT
.	.	TRBV9	TRBJ2-7	CASSVAYAGTYEQYF	TGTGCCAGCAGCGTAGCTTACGCAGGTACCTACGAGCAGTACTTC
.	many	TRBV5-4	TRBJ2-6	CASISHSGANVLTF	TGTGCCAGTATCAGCCACTCTGGGGCCAACGTCCTGACTTTC
TRBD1	once	TRBV20-1	TRBJ1-5	CSATPAGGYQPQHF	TGCAGTGCTACCCCGGCAGGGGGCTATCAGCCCCAGCATTTT
.	many	TRBV28	TRBJ2-7	CASSFMGQSSYEQYF	TGTGCCAGCAGTTTCATGGGCCAGTCATCCTACGAGCAGTACTTC
TRBD1	.	TRBV6-5	TRBJ1-1	CASSYPGGSTEAFF	TGTGCCAGCAGTTACCCAGGGGGCTCCACTGAAGCTTTCTTT
.	.	TRBV6-5	TRBJ1-1	CASSYRPQGNTEAFF	TGTGCCAGCAGTTACCGTCCTCAGGGGAACACTGAAGCTTTCTTT
TRBD1	.	TRBV7-8	TRBJ1-6	CASSQRDRESYNSPLHF	TGTGCCAGCAGCCAAAGGGACAGGGAGTCCTATAATTCACCCCTCCACTTT
.	.	TRBV6-1	TRBJ1-2	CASSFGGGYTF	TGTGCCAGCAGCTTTGGGGGAGGCTACACCTTC
.	.	TRBV5-1	TRBJ1-2	CASSPRNRVYGYTF	TGCGCCAGCAGCCCCCGGAACAGAGTATATGGCTACACCTTC
.	.	TRBV6-5	TRBJ2-7	CASVFRITDEQYF	TGTGCCAGCGTTTTCCGCATTACTGACGAGCAGTACTTC
.	.	TRBV6-2/TRBV6-3	TRBJ1-5	CASSYSQGNQPQHF	TGTGCCAGCAGTTACTCGCAGGGCAATCAGCCCCAGCATTTT
TRBD1	.	TRBV2	TRBJ1-2	CASSEAQGVVGYTF	TGTGCCAGCAGTGAAGCACAGGGGGTTGTTGGCTACACCTTC
.	many	TRBV6-5	TRBJ2-5	CASSYAVGQQETQYF	TGTGCCAGCAGTTACGCTGTCGGACAGCAAGAGACCCAGTACTTC
.	many	TRBV5-1	TRBJ1-5	CASSLGTPNQPQHF	TGCGCCAGCAGCTTGGGGACACCTAATCAGCCCCAGCATTTT
.	many	TRBV4-1	TRBJ1-1	CASSRQQVNTEAFF	TGCGCCAGCAGCCGACAACAAGTAAACACTGAAGCTTTCTTT
.	.	TRBV12-3/TRBV12-4	TRBJ1-2	CASSPRRGNYGYTF	TGTGCCAGCAGTCCCCGACGGGGAAACTATGGCTACACCTTC
.	many	TRBV29-1	TRBJ1-5	CSVVTSSNQPQHF	TGCAGCGTTGTAACAAGTAGCAATCAGCCCCAGCATTTT